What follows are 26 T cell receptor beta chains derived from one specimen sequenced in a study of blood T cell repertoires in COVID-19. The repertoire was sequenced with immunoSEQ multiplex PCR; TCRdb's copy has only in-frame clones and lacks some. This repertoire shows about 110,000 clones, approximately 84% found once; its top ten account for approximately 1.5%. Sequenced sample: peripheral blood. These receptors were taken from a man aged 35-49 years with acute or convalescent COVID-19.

CDR3 region: CATSDWRQNQPQHF. Written as DNA, the CDR3 is TGTGCCACCAGTGATTGGAGGCAGAATCAGCCCCAGCATTTT. The chain combines TRBV24-1 with TRBJ1-5, with D hard to call. The ends were cut back, 2 bases at V and 4 bases at J, with 8 bases in the middle. From germline, CDR1 is KGHDR and CDR2 SFDVKD. The length of the CDR3 is 14 residues.

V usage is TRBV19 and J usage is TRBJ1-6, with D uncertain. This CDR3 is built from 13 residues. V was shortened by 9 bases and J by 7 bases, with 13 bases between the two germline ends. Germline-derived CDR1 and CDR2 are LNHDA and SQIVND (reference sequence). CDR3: CASTEIVNSPLHF. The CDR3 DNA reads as TGTGCCAGCACAGAAATTGTGAATTCACCCCTCCACTTT.

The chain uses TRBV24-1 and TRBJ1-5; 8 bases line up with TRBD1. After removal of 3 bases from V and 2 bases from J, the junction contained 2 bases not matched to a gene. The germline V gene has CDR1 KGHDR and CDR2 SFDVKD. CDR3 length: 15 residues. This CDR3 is CATSDPGQGNQPQHF. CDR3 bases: TGTGCCACCAGTGATCCGGGACAGGGCAATCAGCCCCAGCATTTT.

Here the CDR3 DNA reads TGTGCCAGCTCACCCGGGACAGAAGAGACCCAGTACTTC. It specifies CASSPGTEETQYF. The rearrangement links TRBV18 to TRBJ2-5, with TRBD1 matching over 7 bases. Germline V gives CDR1 KGHSH, CDR2 LQKENI. The CDR3 length is 13 residues. V shed 3 bases and J 3 bases; nucleotides not matched to a gene: 1.

The DNA of the CDR3 is TGTGCCAGCAGCTCAAGCAGGAATACGCAGTATTTT. It yields the protein CASSSSRNTQYF. V gene TRBV9 combines with J gene TRBJ2-3; D gene uncertain. The CDR3 has 12 residues. The V gene lost 4 bases and the J gene lost 7 bases, with 10 bases spanning the gap. Looked up from germline, CDR1 is SGDLS and CDR2 is YYNGEE.

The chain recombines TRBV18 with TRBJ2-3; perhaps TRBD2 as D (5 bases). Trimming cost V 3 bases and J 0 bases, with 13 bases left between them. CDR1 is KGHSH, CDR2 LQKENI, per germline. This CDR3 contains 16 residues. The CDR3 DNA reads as TGTGCCAGCTCACCTGCGACTAAGCGGAGCACAGATACGCAGTATTTT. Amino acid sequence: CASSPATKRSTDTQYF.

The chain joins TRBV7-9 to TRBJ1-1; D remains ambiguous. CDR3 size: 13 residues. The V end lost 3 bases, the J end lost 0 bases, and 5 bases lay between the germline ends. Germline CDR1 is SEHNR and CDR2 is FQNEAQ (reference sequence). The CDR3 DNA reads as TGTGCCAGCAGCTTCCAGATGAACACTGAAGCTTTCTTT. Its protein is CASSFQMNTEAFF.

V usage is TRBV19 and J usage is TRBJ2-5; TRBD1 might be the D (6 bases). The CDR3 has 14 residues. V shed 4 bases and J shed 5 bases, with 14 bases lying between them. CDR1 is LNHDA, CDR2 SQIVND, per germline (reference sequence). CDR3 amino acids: CASSRWGLGETQYF. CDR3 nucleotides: TGTGCCAGTAGTAGATGGGGGCTGGGGGAGACCCAGTACTTC. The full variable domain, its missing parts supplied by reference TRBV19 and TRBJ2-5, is DGGITQSPKYLFRKEGQNVTLSCEQNLNHDAMYWYRQDPGQGLRLIYYSQIVNDFQKGDIAEGYSVSREKKESFPLTVTSAQKNPTAFYLCASSRWGLGETQYFGPGTRLLVL.

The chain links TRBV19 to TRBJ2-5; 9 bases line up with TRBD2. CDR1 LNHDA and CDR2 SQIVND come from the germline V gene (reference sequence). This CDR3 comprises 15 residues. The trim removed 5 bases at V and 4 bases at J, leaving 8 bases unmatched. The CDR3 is CASSQFAGGRETQYF. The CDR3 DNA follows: TGTGCCAGTAGTCAGTTTGCGGGGGGGCGAGAGACCCAGTACTTC.

CDR3 amino acids: CASSGQGYGEKLFF. CDR3 bases: TGTGCCAGCAGTGGACAGGGTTATGGGGAAAAACTGTTTTTT. The V gene is TRBV2, the J gene TRBJ1-4; TRBD1 matches at 7 bases. The CDR3 totals 14 residues. V lost 4 bases to trimming and J lost 8 bases; unmatched junction nucleotides: 7. Germline CDR1 and CDR2: SNHLY and FYNNEI.

CDR3 in DNA: TGTGCCAGCTCACCCCTCCCGGATTCACCCCTCCACTTT. Translated: CASSPLPDSPLHF. The rearrangement uses TRBV6-5 and TRBJ1-6; no reliable D call. There are 13 residues in the CDR3. V was pared by 8 bases and J by 8 bases, with 13 bases between. Per germline, CDR1 MNHEY and CDR2 SVGAGI.

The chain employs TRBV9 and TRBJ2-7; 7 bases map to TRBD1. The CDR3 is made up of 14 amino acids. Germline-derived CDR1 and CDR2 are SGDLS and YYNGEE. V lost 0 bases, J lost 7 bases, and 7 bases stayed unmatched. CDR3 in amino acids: CASSVDTGAREQYF. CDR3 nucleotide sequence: TGTGCCAGCAGCGTAGATACAGGGGCGAGGGAGCAGTACTTC.

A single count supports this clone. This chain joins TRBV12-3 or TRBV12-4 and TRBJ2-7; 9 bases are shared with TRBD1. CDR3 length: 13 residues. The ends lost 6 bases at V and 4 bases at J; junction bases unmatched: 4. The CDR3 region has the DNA TGTGCCAGCAGAGGGGGACAGGGATACGAGCAGTACTTC. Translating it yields CASRGGQGYEQYF.

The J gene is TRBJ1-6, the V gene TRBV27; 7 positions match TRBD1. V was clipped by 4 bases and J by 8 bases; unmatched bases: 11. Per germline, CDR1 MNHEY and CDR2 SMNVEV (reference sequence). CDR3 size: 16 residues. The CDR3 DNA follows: TGTGCCAGCAGTTCGGCCCAACAGGGGAATTATTCACCCCTCCACTTT. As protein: CASSSAQQGNYSPLHF.

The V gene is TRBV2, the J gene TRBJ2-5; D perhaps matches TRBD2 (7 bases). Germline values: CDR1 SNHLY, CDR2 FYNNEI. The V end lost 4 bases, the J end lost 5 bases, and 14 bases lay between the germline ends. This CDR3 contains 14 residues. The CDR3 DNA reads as TGTGCCAGCAGTGTACGGGGGGCAGGGGAGACCCAGTACTTC. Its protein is CASSVRGAGETQYF.

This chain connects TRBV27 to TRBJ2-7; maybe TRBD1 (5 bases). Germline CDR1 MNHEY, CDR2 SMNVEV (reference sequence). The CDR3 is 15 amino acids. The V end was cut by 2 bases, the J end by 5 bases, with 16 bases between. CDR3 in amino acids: CASSLLGQAGDEQYF. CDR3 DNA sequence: TGTGCCAGCAGTTTACTGGGGCAGGCCGGCGACGAGCAGTACTTC.

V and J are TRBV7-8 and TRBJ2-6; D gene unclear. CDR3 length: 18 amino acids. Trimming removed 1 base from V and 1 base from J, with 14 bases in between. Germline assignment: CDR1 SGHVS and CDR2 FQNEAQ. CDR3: CASSLGRVGLSGANVLTF. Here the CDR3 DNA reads TGTGCCAGCAGCTTAGGTCGGGTTGGTCTTTCTGGGGCCAACGTCCTGACTTTC.

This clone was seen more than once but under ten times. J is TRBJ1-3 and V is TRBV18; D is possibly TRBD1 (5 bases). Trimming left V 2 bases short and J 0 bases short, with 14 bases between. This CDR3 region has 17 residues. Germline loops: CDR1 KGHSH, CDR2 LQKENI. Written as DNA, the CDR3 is TGTGCCAGCTCACCAGCGCGGGGAGGGGCCTCTGGAAACACCATATATTTT. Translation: CASSPARGGASGNTIYF.

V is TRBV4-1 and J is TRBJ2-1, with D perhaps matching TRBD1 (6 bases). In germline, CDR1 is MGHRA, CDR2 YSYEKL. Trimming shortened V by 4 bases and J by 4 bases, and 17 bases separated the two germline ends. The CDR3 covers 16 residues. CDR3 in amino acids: CASSLSPGEGYNEQFF. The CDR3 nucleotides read TGCGCCAGCAGCCTGTCCCCAGGGGAAGGGTACAATGAGCAGTTCTTC.

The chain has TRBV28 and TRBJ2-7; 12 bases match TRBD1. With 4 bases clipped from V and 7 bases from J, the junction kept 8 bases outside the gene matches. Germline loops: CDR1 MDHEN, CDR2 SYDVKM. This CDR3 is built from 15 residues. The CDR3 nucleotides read TGTGCCAGCAGTTCGAAGGGACAGGGGGCTGTGGAGCAGTACTTC. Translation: CASSSKGQGAVEQYF.

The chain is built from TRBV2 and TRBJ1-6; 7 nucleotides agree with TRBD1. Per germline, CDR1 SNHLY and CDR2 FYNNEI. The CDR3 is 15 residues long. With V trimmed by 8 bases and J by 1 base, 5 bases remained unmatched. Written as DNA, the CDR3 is TGTGCCAGCGGGCGACAGGGATCCTATAATTCACCCCTCCACTTT. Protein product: CASGRQGSYNSPLHF.

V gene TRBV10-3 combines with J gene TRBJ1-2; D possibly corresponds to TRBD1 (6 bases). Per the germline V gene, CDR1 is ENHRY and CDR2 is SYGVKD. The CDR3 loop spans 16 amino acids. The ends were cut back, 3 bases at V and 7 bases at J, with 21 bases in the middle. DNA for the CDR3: TGTGCCATCAGTGACCCCCAAGGGGGGGGAGTTATTGGCTACACCTTC. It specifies CAISDPQGGGVIGYTF.

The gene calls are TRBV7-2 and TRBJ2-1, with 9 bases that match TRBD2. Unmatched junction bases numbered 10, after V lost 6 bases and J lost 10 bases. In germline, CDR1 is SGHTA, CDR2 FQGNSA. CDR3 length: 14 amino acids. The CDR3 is CASRPGTSRREQFF. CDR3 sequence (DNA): TGTGCCAGCAGACCGGGGACTAGCAGAAGGGAGCAGTTCTTC.

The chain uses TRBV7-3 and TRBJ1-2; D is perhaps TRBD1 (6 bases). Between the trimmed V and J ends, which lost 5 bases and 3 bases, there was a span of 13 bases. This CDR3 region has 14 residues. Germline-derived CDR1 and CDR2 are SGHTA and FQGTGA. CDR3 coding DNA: TGTGCCAGCAGCCTTTCCAGGGGAGACTATGGCTACACCTTC. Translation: CASSLSRGDYGYTF.

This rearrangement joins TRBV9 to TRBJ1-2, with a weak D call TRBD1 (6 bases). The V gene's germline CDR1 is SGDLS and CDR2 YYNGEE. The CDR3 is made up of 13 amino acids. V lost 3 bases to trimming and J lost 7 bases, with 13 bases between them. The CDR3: CASSAGDAGGYTF. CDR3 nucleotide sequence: TGTGCCAGCAGCGCAGGGGACGCTGGTGGCTACACCTTC.

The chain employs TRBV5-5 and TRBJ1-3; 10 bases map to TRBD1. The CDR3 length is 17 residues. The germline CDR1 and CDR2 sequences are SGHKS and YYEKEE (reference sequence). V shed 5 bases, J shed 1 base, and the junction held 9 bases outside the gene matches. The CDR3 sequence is CASSSPGQGISGNTIYF. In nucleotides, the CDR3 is TGTGCCAGCAGTTCACCGGGACAGGGGATTTCTGGAAACACCATATATTTT. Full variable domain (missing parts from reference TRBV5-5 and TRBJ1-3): DAGVTQSPTHLIKTRGQQVTLRCSPISGHKSVSWYQQVLGQGPQFIFQYYEKEERGRGNFPDRFSARQFPNYSSELNVNALLLGDSALYLCASSSPGQGISGNTIYFGEGSWLTVV.